This T cell receptor beta chain was documented in a study of T cell repertoires in cytomegalovirus infection. General study findings and limits: In two of eight donors, the top clonotype was HLA-C-restricted CMV-specific.

V lost 3 bases and J lost 2, with 9 bases in between. The CDR3 loop spans 14 amino acids. Germline V CDR1 and CDR2: SGHTA, FQGNSA. About this clonotype itself: Its matching antigen is unknown.

TCRdb recomputed calls from the reads with MiXCR, one row per CDR3 protein. The table records about 130,000 distinct CDR3 sequences, around 25% of them present only once. The receptor was isolated from a human donor in good health (CMV status not recorded). Some clones in this sample may be carry-over from other donors' samples. The genes are TRBV7-2 and TRBJ2-3; D gene ambiguous. The sequenced sample was PBMCs, sequenced either directly or after in vitro stimulation (not recorded which). The CDR3 DNA follows: TGTGCCAGCAGCTTCCACAGATCCACAGATACGCAGTATTTT. Protein: CASSFHRSTDTQYF. The variable domain in full, completed from reference TRBV7-2 and TRBJ2-3, reads GAGVSQSPSNKVTEKGKDVELRCDPISGHTALYWYRQSLGQGLEFLIYFQGNSAPDKSGLPSDRFSAERTGGSVSTLTIQRTQQEDSAVYLCASSFHRSTDTQYFGPGTRLTVL.